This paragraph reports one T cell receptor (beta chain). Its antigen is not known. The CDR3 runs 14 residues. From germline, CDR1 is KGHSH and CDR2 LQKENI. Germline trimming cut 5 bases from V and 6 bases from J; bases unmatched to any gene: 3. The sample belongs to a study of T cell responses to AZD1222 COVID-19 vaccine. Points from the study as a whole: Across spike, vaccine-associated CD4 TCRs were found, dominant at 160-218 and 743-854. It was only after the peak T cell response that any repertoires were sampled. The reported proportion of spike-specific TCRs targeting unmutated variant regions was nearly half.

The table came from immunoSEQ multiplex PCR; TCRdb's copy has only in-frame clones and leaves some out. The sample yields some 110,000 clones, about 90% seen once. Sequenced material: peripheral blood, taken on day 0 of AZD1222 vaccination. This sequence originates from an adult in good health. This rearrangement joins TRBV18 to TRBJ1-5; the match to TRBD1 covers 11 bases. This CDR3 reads CASSGTGGSQPQHF. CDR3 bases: TGTGCCAGCTCAGGGACAGGGGGGAGTCAGCCCCAGCATTTT.